This T cell receptor beta chain was found in a study of shared clonotypes between healthy human individuals. Regarding the study as a whole: For naive CD4 cells, roughly 5% of clonotypes were shared across a few donors.

For every subset, genomic DNA was evenly distributed across several immunoSEQ plates. Tens of thousands of T cell genomes, or around 180 ng DNA, went into the sorted-subset replicate PCRs. The repertoire was sequenced with immunoSEQ multiplex PCR; TCRdb's copy has only in-frame clones and lacks some. This table has 560,000 or so clones, 95% to 96% appearing once. This clone was detected only once. The antigen is undetermined. Naive CD8 cells, CD45RO-negative and positively selected for CCR7, excluded terminally differentiated effector memory CD45RA+ cells. The clonotype originates from a woman aged 25 to 39 in good health. Sequencing used naive CD8+ T cells sorted from blood.

CDR3 DNA sequence: TGCGCCAGCAGTGAGCCAACCGGGACAGGGGAAGGGGCAGATACGCAGTATTTT. This encodes CASSEPTGTGEGADTQYF. This sequence joins TRBV10-1 and TRBJ2-3, with TRBD1 matching over 10 bases. The V gene's germline CDR1 is WNHNN and CDR2 SYGVQD (reference sequence). After removal of 2 bases from V and 4 bases from J, the junction contained 12 bases not matched to a gene. The CDR3 is made up of 18 amino acids.